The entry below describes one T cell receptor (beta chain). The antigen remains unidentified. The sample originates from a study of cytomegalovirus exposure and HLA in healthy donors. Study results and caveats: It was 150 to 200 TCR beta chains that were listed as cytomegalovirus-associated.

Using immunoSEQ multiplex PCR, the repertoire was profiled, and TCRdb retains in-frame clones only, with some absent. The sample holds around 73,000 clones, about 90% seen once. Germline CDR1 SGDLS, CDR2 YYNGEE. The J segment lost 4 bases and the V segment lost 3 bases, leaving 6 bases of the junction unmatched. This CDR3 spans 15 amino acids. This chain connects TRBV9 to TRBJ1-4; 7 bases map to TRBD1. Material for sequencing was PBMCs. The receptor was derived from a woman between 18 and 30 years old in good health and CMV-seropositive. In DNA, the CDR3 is TGTGCCAGCAGCGCCCGGGACAGCCATAATGAAAAACTGTTTTTT. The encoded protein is CASSARDSHNEKLFF.